This paragraph covers one T cell receptor (beta chain) sequence. This sample is drawn from a study of shared clonotypes between healthy human individuals. This table comes from immunoSEQ multiplex PCR, and its TCRdb copy is limited to in-frame clones, with some not included. The sample gives 900,000 to 1,200,000 clones, about 80% of which show up once; 0.5% to 0.65% is in the top ten. The TCR comes from a man between 18 and 35 years old in good health. Some clones in this sample may be carry-over from other donors' samples. Sequenced material: memory CD4+ T cells from PBMCs. Subset defined: CD45RA-negative fraction.

Here the CDR3 reads CASSLVPGRATGELFF. The CDR3 bases are TGTGCCAGCAGCTTAGTCCCAGGGAGGGCCACCGGGGAGCTGTTTTTT. This chain joins TRBV7-2 and TRBJ2-2, with 7 bases fitting TRBD2. The CDR3 has 16 amino acids. V lost 1 base to trimming and J lost 4 bases; unmatched junction nucleotides: 6. Germline V gene sequence: CDR1 SGHTA, CDR2 FQGNSA.